Reported below is one T cell receptor beta chain. RNA transcripts served as template for amplifying TCR beta CDR3 sequences. RT-PCR was first run with HTBI primers, then multiplex PCR in a second round. TCRdb fed the multiplex PCR reads into MiXCR, producing one record per CDR3 protein. The sample includes around 15,000 distinct CDR3 sequences, roughly 50% of them seen just once. This sample is drawn from a study of Graves' ophthalmopathy and Graves' hyperthyroidism. The CDR3 length is 13 residues. Trimming cost V 6 bases and J 2 bases, with 11 bases left between them. Germline loops: CDR1 SGHVS, CDR2 FQNEAQ. As the starting material, roughly 9.7 ml of fresh peripheral blood yielded the PBMCs.

This clonotype originated in a woman between 40 and 50 years old with stable Graves' hyperthyroidism. V is TRBV7-8 and J is TRBJ2-7; D may be TRBD1 (5 bases). The sequenced sample was peripheral blood. The chain's CDR3 is CASSYLQAYEQYF. The CDR3 DNA follows: TGTGCCAGCAGTTACCTACAGGCCTACGAGCAGTACTTC.